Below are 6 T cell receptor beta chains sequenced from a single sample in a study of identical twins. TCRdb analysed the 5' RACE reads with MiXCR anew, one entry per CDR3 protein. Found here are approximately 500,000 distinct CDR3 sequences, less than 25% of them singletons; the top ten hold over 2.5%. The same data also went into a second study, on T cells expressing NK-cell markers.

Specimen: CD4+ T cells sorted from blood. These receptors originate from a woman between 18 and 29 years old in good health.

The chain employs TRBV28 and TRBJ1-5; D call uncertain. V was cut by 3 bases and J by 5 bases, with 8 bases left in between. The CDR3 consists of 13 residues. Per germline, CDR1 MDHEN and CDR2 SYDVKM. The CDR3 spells CASSFPRDQPQHF. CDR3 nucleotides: TGTGCCAGCAGTTTCCCTCGGGATCAGCCCCAGCATTTT.

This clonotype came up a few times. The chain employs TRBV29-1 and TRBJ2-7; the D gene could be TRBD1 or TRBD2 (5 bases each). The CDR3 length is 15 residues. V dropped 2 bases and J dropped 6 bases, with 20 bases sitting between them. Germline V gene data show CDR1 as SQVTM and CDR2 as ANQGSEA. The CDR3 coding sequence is TGCAGCGTTGAATACCCCCGGGGCAGGGTAGGCGAGCAGTACTTC. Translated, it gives CSVEYPRGRVGEQYF.

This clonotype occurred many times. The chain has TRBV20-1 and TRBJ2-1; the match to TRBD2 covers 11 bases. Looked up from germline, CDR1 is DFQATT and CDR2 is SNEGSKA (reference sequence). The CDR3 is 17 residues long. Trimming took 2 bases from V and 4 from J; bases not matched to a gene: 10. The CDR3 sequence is CSARTSGGRQGYNEQFF. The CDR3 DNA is TGCAGTGCTAGAACTAGCGGGGGCCGACAGGGGTACAATGAGCAGTTCTTC.

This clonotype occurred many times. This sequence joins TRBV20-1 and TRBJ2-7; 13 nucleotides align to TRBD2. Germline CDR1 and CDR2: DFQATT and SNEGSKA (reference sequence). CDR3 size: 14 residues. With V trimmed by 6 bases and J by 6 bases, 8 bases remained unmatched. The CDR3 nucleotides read TGCAGTGCAGATATCCGACTAGCGGGAGGCGAGCAGTACTTC. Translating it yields CSADIRLAGGEQYF.

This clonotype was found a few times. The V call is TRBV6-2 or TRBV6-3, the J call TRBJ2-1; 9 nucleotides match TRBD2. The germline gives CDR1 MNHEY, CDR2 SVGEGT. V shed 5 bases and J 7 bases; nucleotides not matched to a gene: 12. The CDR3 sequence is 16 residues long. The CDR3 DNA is TGTGCCAGCAGTCAAAGCCCCCCCAGCGGGGGGAATGAGCAGTTCTTC. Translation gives CASSQSPPSGGNEQFF.

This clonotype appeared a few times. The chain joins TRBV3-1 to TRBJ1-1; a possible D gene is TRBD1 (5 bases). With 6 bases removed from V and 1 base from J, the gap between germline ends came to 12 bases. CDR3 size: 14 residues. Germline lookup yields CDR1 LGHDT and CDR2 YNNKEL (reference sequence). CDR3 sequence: CASSLLDTNTEAFF. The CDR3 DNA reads TGTGCCAGCAGTCTCCTGGACACGAACACTGAAGCTTTCTTT.